This TCR beta chain is drawn from a study of patients and donors after allogeneic stem cell transplantation. This clonotype was detected many times. TCRdb processed the RT-PCR reads anew with MiXCR; each CDR3 protein has one entry. The data show about 31,000 distinct CDR3 sequences, nearly 7% seen once. Source material: blood, either unsorted or a sorted T cell fraction (not recorded which). The source of this sequence is a human donor who was either an allogeneic HSCT recipient or a stem cell or donor lymphocyte infusion donor (not recorded which). It is not recorded whose cells these are; they may come from a transplant donor.

CDR3: CASSYEATNNQPQHF. In DNA, the CDR3 is TGTGCCAGCAGTTACGAAGCAACGAACAATCAGCCCCAGCATTTT. The V and J genes are TRBV6-6 and TRBJ1-5; no reliable D call. CDR3 length equals 15 residues. V lost 2 bases, J lost 3 bases, and 11 bases lay in between. Germline CDR1 and CDR2: MNHNY and SVGAGI (reference sequence).